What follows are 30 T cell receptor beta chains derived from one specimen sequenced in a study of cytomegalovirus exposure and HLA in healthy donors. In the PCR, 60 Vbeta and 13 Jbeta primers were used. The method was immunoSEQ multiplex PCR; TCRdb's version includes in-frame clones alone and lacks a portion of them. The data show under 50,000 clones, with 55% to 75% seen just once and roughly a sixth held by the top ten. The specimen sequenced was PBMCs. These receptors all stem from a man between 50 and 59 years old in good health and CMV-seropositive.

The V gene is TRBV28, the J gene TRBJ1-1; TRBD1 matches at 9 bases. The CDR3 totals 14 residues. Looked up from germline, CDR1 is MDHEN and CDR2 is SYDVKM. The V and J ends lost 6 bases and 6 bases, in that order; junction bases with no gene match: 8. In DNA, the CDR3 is TGTGCCAGCAGACACACAGGGGGCGCTCCTGAAGCTTTCTTT. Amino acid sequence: CASRHTGGAPEAFF.

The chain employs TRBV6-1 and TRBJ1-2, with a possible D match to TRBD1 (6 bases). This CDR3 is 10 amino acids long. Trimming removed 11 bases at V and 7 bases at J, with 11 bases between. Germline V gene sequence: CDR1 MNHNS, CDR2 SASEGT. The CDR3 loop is CAAEGVGYTF. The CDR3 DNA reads TGTGCCGCCGAGGGGGTTGGCTACACCTTC.

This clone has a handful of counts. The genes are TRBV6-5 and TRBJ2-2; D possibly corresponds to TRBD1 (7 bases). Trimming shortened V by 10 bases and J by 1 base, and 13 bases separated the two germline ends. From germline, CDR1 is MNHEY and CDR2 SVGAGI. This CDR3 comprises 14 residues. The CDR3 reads CATIQGGNTGELFF. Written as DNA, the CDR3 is TGTGCCACAATCCAGGGGGGGAACACCGGGGAGCTGTTTTTT.

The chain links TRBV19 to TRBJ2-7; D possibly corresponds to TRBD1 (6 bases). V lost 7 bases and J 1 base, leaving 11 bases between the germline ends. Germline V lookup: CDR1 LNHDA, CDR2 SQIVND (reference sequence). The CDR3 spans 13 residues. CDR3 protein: CASTVTGSYEQYF. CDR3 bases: TGTGCCAGTACCGTGACAGGTTCCTACGAGCAGTACTTC. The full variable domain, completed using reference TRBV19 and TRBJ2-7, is DGGITQSPKYLFRKEGQNVTLSCEQNLNHDAMYWYRQDPGQGLRLIYYSQIVNDFQKGDIAEGYSVSREKKESFPLTVTSAQKNPTAFYLCASTVTGSYEQYFGPGTRLTVT.

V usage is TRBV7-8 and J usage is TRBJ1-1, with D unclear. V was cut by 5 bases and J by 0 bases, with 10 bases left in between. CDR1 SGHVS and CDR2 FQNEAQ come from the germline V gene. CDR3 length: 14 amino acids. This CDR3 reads CASSLDGMNTEAFF. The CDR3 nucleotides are TGTGCCAGCAGCCTGGACGGGATGAACACTGAAGCTTTCTTT.

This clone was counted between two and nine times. In nucleotides, the CDR3 is TGCGCCAGCAGCCAAGCTCCACCGGACAGGGCTAACTATGGCTACACCTTC. This encodes CASSQAPPDRANYGYTF. The V gene is TRBV4-3, the J gene TRBJ1-2; TRBD1 aligns across 8 bases. CDR1 is LGHNA, CDR2 YSLEER, per germline. The CDR3 runs 17 residues. J gave up 0 bases and V 1 base, and 7 bases lay outside the gene matches.

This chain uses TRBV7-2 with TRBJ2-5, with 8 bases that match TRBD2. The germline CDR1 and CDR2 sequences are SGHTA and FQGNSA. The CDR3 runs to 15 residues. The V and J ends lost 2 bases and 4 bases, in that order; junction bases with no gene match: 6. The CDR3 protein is CASSLRTAGGETQYF. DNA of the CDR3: TGTGCCAGCAGCTTACGAACGGCGGGGGGAGAGACCCAGTACTTC.

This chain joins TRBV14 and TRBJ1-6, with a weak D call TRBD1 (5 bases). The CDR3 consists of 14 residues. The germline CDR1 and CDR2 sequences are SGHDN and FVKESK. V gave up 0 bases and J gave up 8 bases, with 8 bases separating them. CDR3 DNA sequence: TGTGCCAGCAGCCAAGATGACAGATATTCACCCCTCCACTTT. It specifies CASSQDDRYSPLHF.

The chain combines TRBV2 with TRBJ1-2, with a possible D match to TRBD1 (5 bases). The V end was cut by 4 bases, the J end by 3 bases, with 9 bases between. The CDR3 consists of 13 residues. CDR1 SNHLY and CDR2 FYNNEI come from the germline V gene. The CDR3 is CASSGQLDYGYTF. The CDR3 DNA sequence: TGTGCCAGCAGTGGACAGCTAGACTATGGCTACACCTTC.

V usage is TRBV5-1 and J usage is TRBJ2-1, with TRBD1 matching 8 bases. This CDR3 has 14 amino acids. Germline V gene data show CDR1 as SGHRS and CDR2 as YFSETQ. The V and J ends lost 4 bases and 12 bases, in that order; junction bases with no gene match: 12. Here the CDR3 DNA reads TGCGCCAGCAGCCCGAGACAGGGGTCGTCGTCGCAGTTCTTC. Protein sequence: CASSPRQGSSSQFF.

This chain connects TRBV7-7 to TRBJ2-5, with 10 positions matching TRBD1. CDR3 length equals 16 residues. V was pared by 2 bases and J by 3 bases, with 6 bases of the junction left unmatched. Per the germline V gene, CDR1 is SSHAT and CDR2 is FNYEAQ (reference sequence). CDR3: CASSLLSGTGEETQYF. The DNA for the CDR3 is TGTGCCAGCAGCTTACTCTCTGGGACAGGGGAAGAGACCCAGTACTTC.

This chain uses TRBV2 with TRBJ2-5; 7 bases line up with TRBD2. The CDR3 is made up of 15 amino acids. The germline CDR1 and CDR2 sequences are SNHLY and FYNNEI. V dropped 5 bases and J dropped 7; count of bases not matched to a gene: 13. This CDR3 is CASSSRGLAEGTQYF. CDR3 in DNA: TGTGCCAGCAGTAGCCGAGGGCTAGCGGAGGGGACCCAGTACTTC.

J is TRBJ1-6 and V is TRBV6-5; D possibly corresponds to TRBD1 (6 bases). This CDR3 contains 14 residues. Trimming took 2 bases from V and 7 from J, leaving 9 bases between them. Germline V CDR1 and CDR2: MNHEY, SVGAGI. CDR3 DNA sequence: TGTGCCAGCAGTTACCGGACAGAGAATTCACCCCTCCACTTT. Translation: CASSYRTENSPLHF.

In nucleotides, the CDR3 is TGTGCCAGTAGTATAGATCAAGGGGGACGCCAGCCCCAGCATTTT. The encoded protein is CASSIDQGGRQPQHF. This rearrangement joins TRBV19 to TRBJ1-5; a weak D match, TRBD1 (6 bases). In germline, CDR1 is LNHDA, CDR2 SQIVND (reference sequence). This CDR3 has 15 residues. Trimming took off 0 bases at V and 7 bases at J, with 13 bases between the two ends.

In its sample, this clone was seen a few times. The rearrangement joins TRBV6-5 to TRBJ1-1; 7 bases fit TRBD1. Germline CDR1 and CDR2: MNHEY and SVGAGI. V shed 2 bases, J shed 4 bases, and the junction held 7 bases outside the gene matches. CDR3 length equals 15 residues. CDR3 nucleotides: TGTGCCAGCAGTTACCCAGGACAGGAAGGCACTGAAGCTTTCTTT. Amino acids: CASSYPGQEGTEAFF.

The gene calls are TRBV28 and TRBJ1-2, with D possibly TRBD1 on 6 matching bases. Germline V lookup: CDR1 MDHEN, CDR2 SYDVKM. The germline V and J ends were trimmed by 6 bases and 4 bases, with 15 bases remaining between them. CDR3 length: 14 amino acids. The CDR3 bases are TGTGCCAGCAGCCCCGGGACACAGGGCTATGGCTACACCTTC. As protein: CASSPGTQGYGYTF.

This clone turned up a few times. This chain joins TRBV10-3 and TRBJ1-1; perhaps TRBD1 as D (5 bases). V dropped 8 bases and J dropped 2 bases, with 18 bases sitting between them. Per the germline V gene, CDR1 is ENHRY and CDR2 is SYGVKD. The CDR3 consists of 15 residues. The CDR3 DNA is TGTGCCATCTCCCCCCTTGGGGGGGGAAACACTGAAGCTTTCTTT. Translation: CAISPLGGGNTEAFF.

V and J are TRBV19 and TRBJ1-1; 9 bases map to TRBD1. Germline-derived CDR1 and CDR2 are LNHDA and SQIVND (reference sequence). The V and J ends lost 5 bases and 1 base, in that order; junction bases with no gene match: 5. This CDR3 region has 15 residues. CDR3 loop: CASSVGQGKNTEAFF. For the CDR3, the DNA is TGTGCCAGTAGTGTGGGACAGGGTAAGAACACTGAAGCTTTCTTT.

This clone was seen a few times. For the CDR3, the DNA is TGCGCCAGCAGGGGGGGGGCCCAGACGTTCACAGATACGCAGTATTTT. Protein: CASRGGAQTFTDTQYF. This chain joins TRBV5-1 and TRBJ2-3; a weak D match, TRBD2 (7 bases). Trimming took 5 bases from V and 2 from J, leaving 18 bases between them. CDR1 and CDR2 from the germline V gene are SGHRS and YFSETQ. CDR3 length: 16 residues.

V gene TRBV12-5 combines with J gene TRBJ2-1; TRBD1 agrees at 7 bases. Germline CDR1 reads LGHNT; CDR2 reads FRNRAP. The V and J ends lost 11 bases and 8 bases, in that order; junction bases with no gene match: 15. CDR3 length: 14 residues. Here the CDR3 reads CAGKGATGADEQFF. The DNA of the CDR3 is TGTGCTGGTAAGGGGGCGACGGGCGCAGATGAGCAGTTCTTC. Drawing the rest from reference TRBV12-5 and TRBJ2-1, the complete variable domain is DARVTQTPRHKVTEMGQEVTMRCQPILGHNTVFWYRQTMMQGLELLAYFRNRAPLDDSGMPKDRFSAEMPDATLATLKIQPSEPRDSAVYFCAGKGATGADEQFFGPGTRLTVL.

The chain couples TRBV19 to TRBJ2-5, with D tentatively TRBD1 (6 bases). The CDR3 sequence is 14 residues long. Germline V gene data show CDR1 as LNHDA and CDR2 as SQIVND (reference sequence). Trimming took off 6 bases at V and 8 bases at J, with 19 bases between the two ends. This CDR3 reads CASSGQKRIGTQYF. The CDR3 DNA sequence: TGTGCCAGTAGCGGACAGAAGAGAATTGGCACCCAGTACTTC.

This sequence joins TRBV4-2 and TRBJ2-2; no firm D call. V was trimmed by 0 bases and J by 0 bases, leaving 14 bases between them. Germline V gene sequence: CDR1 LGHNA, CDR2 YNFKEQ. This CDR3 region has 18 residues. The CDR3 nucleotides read TGTGCCAGCAGCCAAGAACTTGCGGTTTCCGCGAACACCGGGGAGCTGTTTTTT. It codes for CASSQELAVSANTGELFF.

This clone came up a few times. CDR3 nucleotides: TGTGCCAGCAGTGAATCCCAGCGGGGGTACAATGAGCAGTTCTTC. As protein: CASSESQRGYNEQFF. This chain connects TRBV6-1 to TRBJ2-1, with 8 bases fitting TRBD2. The CDR3 runs 15 residues. J was trimmed by 4 bases and V by 2 bases; bases with no gene match: 4. The germline V gene encodes CDR1 MNHNS and CDR2 SASEGT.

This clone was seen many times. CDR3 sequence (DNA): TGTGCCAGCCGACCCACTGGTAGCGGGGCCGATGAGCAGTTCTTC. It specifies CASRPTGSGADEQFF. The chain employs TRBV7-9 and TRBJ2-1, with 8 bases identical to TRBD2. Germline V gene data show CDR1 as SEHNR and CDR2 as FQNEAQ (reference sequence). The junction had 14 bases not matched to a gene; V was cut back by 8 bases and J by 8 bases. CDR3 length: 15 residues.

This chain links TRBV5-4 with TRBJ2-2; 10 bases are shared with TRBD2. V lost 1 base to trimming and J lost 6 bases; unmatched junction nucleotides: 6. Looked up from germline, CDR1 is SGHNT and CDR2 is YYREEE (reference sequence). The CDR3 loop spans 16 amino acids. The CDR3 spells CASSLKAGGFPGELFF. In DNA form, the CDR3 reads TGTGCCAGCAGCTTGAAAGCGGGGGGGTTTCCCGGGGAGCTGTTTTTT.

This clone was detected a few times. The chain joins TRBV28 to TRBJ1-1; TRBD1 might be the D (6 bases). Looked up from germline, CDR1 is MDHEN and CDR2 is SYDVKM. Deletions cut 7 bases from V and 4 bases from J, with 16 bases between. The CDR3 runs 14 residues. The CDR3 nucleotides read TGTGCCAGCACCCTCGGGGGGCTGAGCACTGAAGCTTTCTTT. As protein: CASTLGGLSTEAFF. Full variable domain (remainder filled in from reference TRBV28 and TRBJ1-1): DVKVTQSSRYLVKRTGEKVFLECVQDMDHENMFWYRQDPGLGLRLIYFSYDVKMKEKGDIPEGYSVSREKKERFSLILESASTNQTSMYLCASTLGGLSTEAFFGQGTRLTVV.

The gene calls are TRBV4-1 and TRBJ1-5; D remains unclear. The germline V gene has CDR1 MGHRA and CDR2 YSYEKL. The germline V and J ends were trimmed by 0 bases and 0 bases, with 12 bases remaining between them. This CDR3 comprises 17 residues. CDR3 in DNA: TGCGCCAGCAGCCAAGAACGCAGTCTTCATAGCAATCAGCCCCAGCATTTT. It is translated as CASSQERSLHSNQPQHF.

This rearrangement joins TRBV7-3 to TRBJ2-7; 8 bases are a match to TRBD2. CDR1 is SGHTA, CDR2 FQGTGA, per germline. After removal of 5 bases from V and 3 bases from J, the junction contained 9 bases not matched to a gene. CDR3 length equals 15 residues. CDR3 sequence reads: CASSQHLAGDYEQYF. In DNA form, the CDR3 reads TGTGCCAGCAGCCAACACCTAGCGGGCGACTACGAGCAGTACTTC.

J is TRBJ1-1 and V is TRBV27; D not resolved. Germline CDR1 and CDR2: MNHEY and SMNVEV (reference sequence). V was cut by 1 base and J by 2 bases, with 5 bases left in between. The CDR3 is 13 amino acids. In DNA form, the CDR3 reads TGTGCCAGCAGTTTATGGCACAACACTGAAGCTTTCTTT. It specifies CASSLWHNTEAFF.

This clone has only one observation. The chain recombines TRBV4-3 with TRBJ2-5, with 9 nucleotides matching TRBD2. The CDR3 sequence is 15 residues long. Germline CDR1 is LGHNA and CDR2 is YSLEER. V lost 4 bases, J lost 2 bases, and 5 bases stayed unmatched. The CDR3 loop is CASSPRTSVQETQYF. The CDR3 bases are TGCGCCAGCAGCCCCCGGACTAGCGTTCAAGAGACCCAGTACTTC.